The 5 T cell receptor beta chains listed next were all sequenced from one sample in a study of blood T cell repertoires in COVID-19. Some clones are missing from TCRdb's copy, which holds only in-frame ones; the method was immunoSEQ multiplex PCR. The sample lists around 160,000 clones; roughly 88% were seen once. Sequencing was done on a sample of peripheral blood. These receptors all come from a man between 18 and 35 years old with acute or convalescent COVID-19.

Turning to this clone: Different DNA sequences within this sample yield the same CDR3. CDR3 protein: CASRDSRAKNIQYF. The DNA for the CDR3 is TGTGCCAGTAGGGACTCGAGGGCCAAAAACATTCAGTACTTC. The chain joins TRBV19 to TRBJ2-4; a weak D match, TRBD2 (5 bases). Trimming removed 6 bases at V and 1 base at J, with 10 bases between. Germline values: CDR1 LNHDA, CDR2 SQIVND (reference sequence). This CDR3 has 14 residues.

J is TRBJ1-5 and V is TRBV19; D is undetermined. The germline V and J ends were trimmed by 2 bases and 1 base, with 9 bases remaining between them. Germline V gives CDR1 LNHDA, CDR2 SQIVND (reference sequence). This CDR3 comprises 15 residues. The CDR3 spells CASSIRGNSNQPQHF. In DNA, the CDR3 is TGTGCCAGTAGTATACGGGGTAACAGCAATCAGCCCCAGCATTTT. The full variable domain, rest sourced from reference TRBV19 and TRBJ1-5, is DGGITQSPKYLFRKEGQNVTLSCEQNLNHDAMYWYRQDPGQGLRLIYYSQIVNDFQKGDIAEGYSVSREKKESFPLTVTSAQKNPTAFYLCASSIRGNSNQPQHFGDGTRLSIL.

This chain connects TRBV19 to TRBJ1-1; D remains unclear. From germline, CDR1 is LNHDA and CDR2 SQIVND (reference sequence). The CDR3 totals 13 residues. V shed 8 bases and J shed 4 bases, with 14 bases lying between them. CDR3 in amino acids: CASLRTVGTEAFF. The CDR3 DNA is TGTGCCAGTTTAAGGACTGTGGGCACTGAAGCTTTCTTT.

The J gene is TRBJ1-2, the V gene TRBV18; D is perhaps TRBD1 (6 bases). Germline CDR1 reads KGHSH; CDR2 reads LQKENI. The CDR3 is 13 residues long. The V and J ends lost 11 bases and 7 bases respectively, with 20 bases between them. CDR3 nucleotide sequence: TGTGCCGACACCAGTCAGGGGCGTAGTGGCTACACCTTC. Protein: CADTSQGRSGYTF.

The chain carries TRBV9 and TRBJ1-6, with D perhaps matching TRBD1 (5 bases). V lost 0 bases to trimming and J lost 8 bases, with 12 bases between them. Germline-derived CDR1 and CDR2 are SGDLS and YYNGEE. CDR3 length: 15 residues. The CDR3: CASSVGGRSHSPLHF. CDR3 in DNA: TGTGCCAGCAGCGTAGGGGGCAGGTCCCATTCACCCCTCCACTTT.